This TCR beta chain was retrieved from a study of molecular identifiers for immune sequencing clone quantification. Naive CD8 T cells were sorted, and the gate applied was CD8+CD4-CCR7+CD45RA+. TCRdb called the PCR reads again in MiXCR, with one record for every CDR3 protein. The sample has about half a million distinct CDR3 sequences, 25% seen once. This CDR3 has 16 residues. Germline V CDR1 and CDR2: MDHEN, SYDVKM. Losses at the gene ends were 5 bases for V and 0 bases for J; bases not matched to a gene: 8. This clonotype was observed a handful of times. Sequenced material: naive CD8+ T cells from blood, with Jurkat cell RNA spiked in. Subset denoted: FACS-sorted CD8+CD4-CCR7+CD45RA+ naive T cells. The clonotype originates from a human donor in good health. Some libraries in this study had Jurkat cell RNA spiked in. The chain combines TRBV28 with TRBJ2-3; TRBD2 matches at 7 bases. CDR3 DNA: TGTGCCAGCAGTCCCCGAACGGGACTAAGCACAGATACGCAGTATTTT. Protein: CASSPRTGLSTDTQYF.